Listed below are T cell receptor beta chains from one sample, sequenced in a study of beta chain features in type 1 diabetes. TCRdb's table, derived via immunoSEQ multiplex PCR, lists solely in-frame clones and lacks some. The data show 860,000 or so clones, roughly 17% seen once. The specimen was naive CD4+ T cells from blood. These receptors originate from a woman aged 18-30 years in good health. CDR3s include the opening cysteine and the closing phenylalanine or tryptophan. Fields, in order: V gene, clone size, J gene, D gene, CDR3 DNA, CDR3 protein. D genes are given only for firm matches. Rows give clone size only sometimes, using once, few, many, or a class for an expanded clone.

TRBV7-3	NA	TRBJ1-1	TRBD1	TGTGCCAGCAGGGACAGGGGGAACACTGAAGCTTTCTTT	CASRDRGNTEAFF
TRBV7-2	few	TRBJ1-4	NA	TGTGCCAGCAGCTTGTACGGAGCAACTAATGAAAAACTGTTTTTT	CASSLYGATNEKLFF
TRBV11-2	NA	TRBJ2-1	TRBD1	TGTGCCAGCAGCTTAGCCTCTACAGGGGTCAGGGAGCAGTTCTTC	CASSLASTGVREQFF
TRBV13	NA	TRBJ2-7	TRBD2	TGTGCCAGCAGCTCCTCCCGAATGGCGGGAGGGAACAACGAGCAGTACTTC	CASSSSRMAGGNNEQYF
TRBV27	NA	TRBJ2-1	NA	TGTGCCAGCAGTTTAAGGTGGACTTCATACAATGAGCAGTTCTTC	CASSLRWTSYNEQFF
TRBV27	NA	TRBJ1-1	NA	TGTGCCAGCAGCGCGGGGGGCTTCCGGACTGAAGCTTTCTTT	CASSAGGFRTEAFF
TRBV5-4	NA	TRBJ1-1	NA	TGTGCCAGCAGCTTGAGGGCGGGAAATCCTGAAGCTTTCTTT	CASSLRAGNPEAFF
TRBV4-2	NA	TRBJ2-7	NA	TGTGCCAGCAGCCAAGGGTCCCTTAGTGACGAGCAGTACTTC	CASSQGSLSDEQYF
TRBV11-2	few	TRBJ2-3	NA	TGTGCCAGCAGCTTAGTGGGAGCGGATACGCAGTATTTT	CASSLVGADTQYF
TRBV27	NA	TRBJ2-1	NA	TGTGCCAGCAGTTTGCGGGGAGTCTCCTACAATGAGCAGTTCTTC	CASSLRGVSYNEQFF
TRBV6-6	NA	TRBJ2-5	NA	TGTGCCAGCAGTTACTTACGGGCGGGGCAAGAGACCCAGTACTTC	CASSYLRAGQETQYF
TRBV7-9	NA	TRBJ2-3	NA	TGTGCCAGCAGCTTAATCTTCGATTTCCCGCAGTATTTT	CASSLIFDFPQYF
TRBV9	NA	TRBJ2-3	NA	TGTGCCAGCAGCGTAAGCGCGACCAAAGATACGCAGTATTTT	CASSVSATKDTQYF
TRBV28	NA	TRBJ2-2	TRBD2	TGTGCCAGCAGTTTAGGCGGGAGGGCCAAGGGCGGGGAGCTGTTTTTT	CASSLGGRAKGGELFF
TRBV7-3	NA	TRBJ1-2	NA	TGTGCCAGCAGCCCCTCGCCGGGACCCTATGGCTACACCTTC	CASSPSPGPYGYTF
TRBV5-1	few	TRBJ2-1	TRBD2	TGCGCCAGCAGCCAGTCGGGGCGGGAGTCCTACAATGAGCAGTTCTTC	CASSQSGRESYNEQFF
TRBV2	NA	TRBJ1-4	NA	TGTGCCAGCAGCGAGATGGGGTGGGTTAATGAAAAACTGTTTTTT	CASSEMGWVNEKLFF
TRBV10-3	few	TRBJ1-1	NA	TGTGCCATCAGTCTGCAGGGTTCGGACACTGAAGCTTTCTTT	CAISLQGSDTEAFF
TRBV7-8	NA	TRBJ2-7	NA	TGTGCCAGCAGCTTAGAATCATCAGGACGCTACGAGCAGTACTTC	CASSLESSGRYEQYF
TRBV7-6	NA	TRBJ2-2	TRBD2	TGTGCCAGCAGCTCGAATACAGCGGGAGGGGGAACCGGGGAGCTGTTTTTT	CASSSNTAGGGTGELFF
TRBV5-4	few	TRBJ1-4	NA	TGTGCCAGCAGCCAAGATATGAGAAAACTGTTTTTT	CASSQDMRKLFF
TRBV18	NA	TRBJ1-4	NA	TGTGCCAGCTCACCGGGGGATAATGAAAAACTGTTTTTT	CASSPGDNEKLFF
TRBV2	few	TRBJ2-2	NA	TGTGCCAGCAGTGAGAACTCCCCGGGCACCGGGGAGCTGTTTTTT	CASSENSPGTGELFF
TRBV18	NA	TRBJ1-1	NA	TGTGCCAGCTCACCATACAGGGCACGGATCACTGAAGCTTTCTTT	CASSPYRARITEAFF
TRBV10-3	few	TRBJ2-7	NA	TGTGCCATCACTAATGACTACGAGCAGTACTTC	CAITNDYEQYF
TRBV18	few	TRBJ1-1	NA	TGTGCCAGCTCACCAATTCCATTGTTTGTGTCGAACACTGAAGCTTTCTTT	CASSPIPLFVSNTEAFF
TRBV5-6	few	TRBJ2-7	NA	TGTGCCAGCAGCTTTGGGCGGGGCGAGCAGTACTTC	CASSFGRGEQYF
TRBV7-2	NA	TRBJ2-1	TRBD1	TGTGCCAGCAGCTTAGTACCAGGACAGGGGGACTACAATGAGCAGTTCTTC	CASSLVPGQGDYNEQFF
TRBV12-5	few	TRBJ2-2	NA	TGTGCTAGTGGTTTGGTAACGAACACCGGGGAGCTGTTTTTT	CASGLVTNTGELFF
TRBV27	once	TRBJ2-7	TRBD2	TGTGCCAGCAGTTTAACTAGCGGGAGGGCCTCGTACGAGCAGTACTTC	CASSLTSGRASYEQYF
TRBV6-5	NA	TRBJ2-7	TRBD2	TGTGCCAGCAGTTCCTACACTAGCGCCATGGGTGAGCAGTACTTC	CASSSYTSAMGEQYF
TRBV28	NA	TRBJ2-7	TRBD2	TGTGCCAGCACCACTGCGACTAGCGGGAGCCCCTACGAGCAGTACTTC	CASTTATSGSPYEQYF
TRBV27	NA	TRBJ1-4	NA	TGTGCCAGCCGACTAGGGGGGGCGGGCGAAAAACTGTTTTTT	CASRLGGAGEKLFF
TRBV10-3	NA	TRBJ2-3	TRBD2	TGTGCCATCAGATTAGCGGGAGGATTGTCAGATACGCAGTATTTT	CAIRLAGGLSDTQYF
TRBV19	few	TRBJ1-2	NA	TGTGCCAGTAGTATTCGGTCAAACTATGGCTACACCTTC	CASSIRSNYGYTF
TRBV28	NA	TRBJ1-2	NA	TGTGCCAGCAGTAGGTCGTCCTATGGCTACACCTTC	CASSRSSYGYTF
TRBV7-2	NA	TRBJ2-5	NA	TGTGCCAGCAGCTTAGCCCCGGACTCAAGAGAGACCCAGTACTTC	CASSLAPDSRETQYF
TRBV2	NA	TRBJ2-7	TRBD2	TGTGCCAGCAACCCGGGACTAGCGGGATACGAGCAGTACTTC	CASNPGLAGYEQYF
TRBV5-1	NA	TRBJ2-1	NA	TGCGCCAGCAGACCCACTGGGGGAACCACCTACAATGAGCAGTTCTTC	CASRPTGGTTYNEQFF
TRBV4-2	NA	TRBJ2-5	NA	TGTGCCAGCAGCCAAGATGGTGGGTTCCAAGAGACCCAGTACTTC	CASSQDGGFQETQYF
TRBV11-1	few	TRBJ2-1	NA	TGTGCCAGCAGCTCCATGAAGAAAGGGGGGTCCTACAATGAGCAGTTCTTC	CASSSMKKGGSYNEQFF
TRBV5-1	NA	TRBJ1-2	NA	TGCGCCAGCAGCTTGGCCCATCCGGGACCGGCGGATGGCTACACCTTC	CASSLAHPGPADGYTF
TRBV4-2	NA	TRBJ1-2	NA	TGTGCCAGCAGCCAAGGGCGTGGAGGCTATGGCTACACCTTC	CASSQGRGGYGYTF
TRBV20-1	NA	TRBJ2-1	NA	TGCAGTGCCTACGGGACCTCTGAGCAGTTCTTC	CSAYGTSEQFF
TRBV19	few	TRBJ2-1	TRBD2	TGTGCCAGTAGTTGGATAGCGGGAAGTCGGAATGAGCAGTTCTTC	CASSWIAGSRNEQFF
TRBV7-8	few	TRBJ2-1	NA	TGTGCCAGCAGCTTACTAGAGACCAACTACAATGAGCAGTTCTTC	CASSLLETNYNEQFF
TRBV13	NA	TRBJ2-7	NA	TGTGCCAGCGCGACCCCTGGGGCGGGCTCCTACGAGCAGTACTTC	CASATPGAGSYEQYF
TRBV6-1	few	TRBJ2-7	NA	TGTGCCAGCAGTGAAAGCCGCTACGAGCAGTACTTC	CASSESRYEQYF